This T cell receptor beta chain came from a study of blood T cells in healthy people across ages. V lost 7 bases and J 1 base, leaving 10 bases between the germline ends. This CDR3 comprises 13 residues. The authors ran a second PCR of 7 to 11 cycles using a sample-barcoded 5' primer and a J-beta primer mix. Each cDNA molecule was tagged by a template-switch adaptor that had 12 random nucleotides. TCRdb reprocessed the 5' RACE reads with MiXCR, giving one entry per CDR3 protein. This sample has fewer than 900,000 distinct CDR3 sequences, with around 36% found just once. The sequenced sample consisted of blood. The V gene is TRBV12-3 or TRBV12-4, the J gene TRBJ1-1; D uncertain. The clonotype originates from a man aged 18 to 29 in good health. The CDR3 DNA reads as TGTGCCAGCAATTCGGCGGCGAACACTGAAGCTTTCTTT. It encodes CASNSAANTEAFF.